This TCR beta chain was identified during a study of beta chain features in type 1 diabetes. The authors reverse transcribed all of the isolated RNA, so sequencing captured expressed TCRB transcripts. The data were produced by immunoSEQ multiplex PCR, yet TCRdb's version contains in-frame clones alone and is incomplete. The table has more than 250,000 clones, about 23% seen once. The ends were cut back, 0 bases at V and 2 bases at J, with 14 bases in the middle. From germline, CDR1 is MGHRA and CDR2 YSYEKL. The CDR3 spans 17 residues. This clone has a handful of counts. As yet, its antigen is unknown. Overall study findings and caveats: A greater similarity of naive, central memory and Treg TCRB repertoires was seen among patients than among healthy donors. Type 1 diabetes patients showed a moderate but significant shortening of TCRB CDR3s in all four CD4+ subsets.

J is TRBJ2-1 and V is TRBV4-1; weak D call: TRBD2 (5 bases). The source material was naive CD4+ T cells from blood. The receptor was isolated from a woman aged 25 to 45 with type 1 diabetes. The CDR3 region has the DNA TGCGCCAGCAGCCAAGATCCGATCGGGGTCACCTACAATGAGCAGTTCTTC. Its protein product is CASSQDPIGVTYNEQFF.